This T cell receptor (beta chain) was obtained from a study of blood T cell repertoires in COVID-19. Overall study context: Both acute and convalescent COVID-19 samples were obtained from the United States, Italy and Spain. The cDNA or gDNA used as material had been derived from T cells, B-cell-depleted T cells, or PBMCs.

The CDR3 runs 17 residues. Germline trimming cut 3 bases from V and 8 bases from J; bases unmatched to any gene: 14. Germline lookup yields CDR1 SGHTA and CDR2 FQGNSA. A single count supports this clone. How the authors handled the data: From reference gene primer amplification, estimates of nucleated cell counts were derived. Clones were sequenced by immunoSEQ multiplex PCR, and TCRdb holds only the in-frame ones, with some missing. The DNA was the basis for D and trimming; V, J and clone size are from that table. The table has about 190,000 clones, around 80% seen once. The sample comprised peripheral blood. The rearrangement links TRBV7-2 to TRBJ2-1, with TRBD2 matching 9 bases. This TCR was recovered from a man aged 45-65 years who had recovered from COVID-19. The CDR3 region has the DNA TGTGCCAGCAGCTTGAGGTTTGGCGGGAGGGCGGCAGATGAGCAGTTCTTC. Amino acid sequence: CASSLRFGGRAADEQFF.